One TCR beta chain is described in this entry. The CDR3 consists of 15 residues. cDNA libraries for TCR alpha and TCR beta, carrying sample barcodes and UMIs, came from 5'RACE with constant-segment primers. TCRdb reanalysed the 5' RACE reads using MiXCR and keeps one entry per CDR3 protein. In the table there are 550,000 to 650,000 distinct CDR3 sequences, around a sixth of which are singletons. The data derive from a study of T-cell memory formation after mild COVID-19. The TCR originated in an adult woman who had mild COVID-19 (a few samples of this study predate the infection). Cell type and time point are not known. The chain is built from TRBV21-1 and TRBJ1-5; the table gives TRBD1 as D, unverified against the DNA. TRBV21-1 is shown as a pseudogene. The material sequenced was PBMCs or a T cell subset sorted from them (not recorded which). CDR3 sequence (DNA): TGTGCCAGCAGCGAGAGACAGGGGAAGAATCAGCCCCAGCATTTT. Translated, it gives CASSERQGKNQPQHF.